These T cell receptor beta chains were read from a single sample in a study of regulatory T cells in long-lasting Graves disease. In TCRdb, the multiplex PCR reads were re-called with MiXCR into one record per CDR3 protein. This table has more than 300,000 distinct CDR3 sequences, under 20% appearing once. These data were likewise used in another study, on T cells in Graves' hyperthyroidism and ophthalmopathy.

The starting material was peripheral blood mononuclear cells (PBMCs), obtained at new diagnosis, from a patient treated with antithyroid drugs. These receptors were taken from a woman younger than 30 with Graves disease. The CDR3 runs from the conserved cysteine through the conserved F or W. A D gene is named only where the DNA matches it firmly. Clone size is stated in some rows and not others, as once, few, many or a class when expanded.

TRBJ2-2 | TRBV13 | . | . | TGTGCCAGCAGCTCAGGGAGCACCGGGCCCGGGGAGCTGTTTTTT | CASSSGSTGPGELFF
TRBJ1-5 | TRBV20-1 | . | few | TGCAGTGCTAGAAGGAGTTCGTCAGAAAATCAGCCCCAGCATTTT | CSARRSSSENQPQHF
TRBJ1-2 | TRBV12-3/TRBV12-4 | . | many | TGTGCCAGCAGTGGTGACAGTTCCTATGGCTACACCTTC | CASSGDSSYGYTF
TRBJ1-5 | TRBV5-5 | . | many | TGTGCCAGCAGCCCGGCCTACAATCAGCCCCAGCATTTT | CASSPAYNQPQHF
TRBJ1-2 | TRBV27 | . | many | TGTGCCAGCAGTTTAAGGTCGGGCCCAGTCCTTTCTTCCAACTATGGCTACACCTTC | CASSLRSGPVLSSNYGYTF
TRBJ2-7 | TRBV27 | TRBD1 | many | TGTGCCAGCAGTTTATGGTTCGGCCAGGGGGAACAGTACTTC | CASSLWFGQGEQYF
TRBJ1-1 | TRBV7-9 | . | many | TGTGCCAGCAGTTTAGTGAACACTGAAGCTTTCTTT | CASSLVNTEAFF
TRBJ1-5 | TRBV5-1 | TRBD1 | many | TGCGCCAGCAGCTTAGGGACAGTAAAGGGTCAGCCCCAGCATTTT | CASSLGTVKGQPQHF
TRBJ2-7 | TRBV7-2 | TRBD2 | many | TGTGCCAGCAGCTTACAGGTCGCGGGAGTTGGGGAGCAGTACTTC | CASSLQVAGVGEQYF
TRBJ2-3 | TRBV7-9 | . | many | TGTGCCAGCAGCTTAGAGCTTACGCAGTATTTT | CASSLELTQYF